This TCR beta chain was sequenced in a study of T cell repertoires in cytomegalovirus infection. TCRdb reprocessed the reads via MiXCR and lists one record per CDR3 protein. The data contain 600,000 to 700,000 distinct CDR3 sequences, about 33% of them singletons. A remark on this clonotype: Antigen unknown.

This CDR3 region has 16 residues. With 3 bases clipped from V and 0 bases from J, the junction kept 4 bases outside the gene matches. Germline CDR1 reads SGHVS; CDR2 reads FNYEAQ. The clonotype originates from a human donor in good health (CMV status not recorded). Some clones in this sample may be carry-over from other donors' samples. V gene TRBV7-6 combines with J gene TRBJ2-1, with 8 nucleotides matching TRBD2. The specimen comprised cultured PBMCs, sampled from culture after CMV antigen stimulation. The CDR3 protein is CASSLYSGASYNEQFF. Here the CDR3 DNA reads TGTGCCAGCAGCTTGTATAGCGGGGCCTCCTACAATGAGCAGTTCTTC. Looking up the rest from reference TRBV7-6 and TRBJ2-1 gives the full variable domain: GAGVSQSPRYKVTKRGQDVALRCDPISGHVSLYWYRQALGQGPEFLTYFNYEAQQDKSGLPNDRFSAERPEGSISTLTIQRTEQRDSAMYRCASSLYSGASYNEQFFGPGTRLTVL.